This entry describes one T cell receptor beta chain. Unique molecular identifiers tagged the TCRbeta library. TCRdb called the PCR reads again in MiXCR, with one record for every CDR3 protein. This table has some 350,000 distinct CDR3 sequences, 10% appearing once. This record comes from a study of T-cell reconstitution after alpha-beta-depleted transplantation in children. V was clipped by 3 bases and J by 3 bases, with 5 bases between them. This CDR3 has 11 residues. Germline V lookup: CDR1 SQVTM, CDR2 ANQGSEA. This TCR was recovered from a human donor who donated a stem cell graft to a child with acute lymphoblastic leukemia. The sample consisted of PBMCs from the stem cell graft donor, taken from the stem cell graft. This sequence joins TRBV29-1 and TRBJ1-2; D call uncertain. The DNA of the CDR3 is TGCAGCGTTGAGGAGGACTATGGCTACACCTTC. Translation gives CSVEEDYGYTF.